The present entry profiles one T cell receptor beta chain with its context. This clone was recorded a few times. This receptor's antigen is unknown. It has no much larger one-base neighbor in the sample; base qualities were not kept. Relative to germline, V is missing 8 bases and J is missing 6 bases, with 12 bases of the junction outside any gene match. The CDR3 holds 16 amino acids from the cysteine to the phenylalanine. Only CDR3 DNA is held: 48 bases, read in frame from base 1. CDR1 and CDR2 were assigned from the germline V gene (reference sequence) as MNHEY and SMNVEV. The library relied on the immunoSEQ multiplex PCR assay. RNA was extracted from all samples and reverse transcribed into cDNA, which served as template for TCR sequencing. First-strand cDNA was synthesized using SuperScript III with a 2:1 mix of oligo-dT and random hexamers. A synthetic immune receptor repertoire was used to gauge amplification bias, and whatever bias remained was removed computationally. Turning to the authors' computational methods: Raw reads were preprocessed to remove errors, and CDR3 was defined by IMGT conventions from the conserved cysteine to phenylalanine. Clonality was calculated as 1 minus Shannon entropy normalized by log2 of the number of productive unique TCRs. CD4 or CD8 identity of scalp clones was inferred by cross-referencing scalp TCRbeta sequences with sorted blood CD4 and CD8 repertoires. Not all clones reach the TCRdb copy of this immuneACCESS table, which keeps in-frame sequences only. Checked studies attribute under half of the gap to unresolved V genes and leave the rest unexplained. That table supplies the V and J calls and clone size; D and trimming were determined from the DNA. Within this sample are some 190,000 clones, with roughly three fifths of them counted one time only. Of the sample, about 1.3% is held by the ten largest clones.

This sample is part of a study of CD8+ T cells in alopecia areata (dated by TCRdb to the late 2010s). For context, the study as a whole: Treated patients were enrolled in an open-label pilot trial of oral tofacitinib, 5 to 10 mg twice daily, for moderate-to-severe alopecia areata. Scalp clonality was compared across normal scalp (n=4), patchy alopecia areata scalp (n=8), and alopecia totalis/universalis scalp (n=8). Human TCRbeta sequencing covered scalp tissue and sorted CD4+ and CD8+ peripheral blood T cells from patchy and totalis/universalis alopecia areata patients and healthy controls. RNA came from the PAXgene miRNA kit for fixed scalp, the miRNeasy kit for PBMCs, and the RNeasy kit for mouse skin. Tofacitinib was given for 6 to 18 months, followed by 6 months of follow-up off drug to assess delayed response and recurrence. High-throughput TCRbeta sequencing was used to examine T cell clonal expansion in alopecia areata in both the C3H/HeJ mouse model and human patients. Tofacitinib-treated patients had biopsies at baseline and at 4 and 24 weeks of treatment, with a later scalp biopsy in several patients. In treated patients, disease severity was measured using the SALT score, which gives the percentage of scalp surface area affected. Amplification of TCRbeta CDR3 regions was done by immunoSEQ multiplex PCR using 35 Vbeta forward primers and 13 Jbeta reverse primers. What the work shows at the level of the full study, not this receptor alone: With tofacitinib, both scalp clonality and the number of expanded CD8+ clones among the top 100 scalp clones went down significantly. Compared with normal scalp, lesional scalp had higher clonality and more expanded CD8+ clones, particularly in alopecia totalis/universalis, a pattern that suggests antigenic drive. Compared with mice, TCR sequences shared between patients were less clear, possibly partly because of HLA diversity across the patient population. The treated cohort was small, with a single nonresponder, so links between baseline CD8+ expansion and response need larger studies. Unlike mouse skin, which is dominated by gammadelta T cells, normal human skin has resident alphabeta T cells that are also sequenced, and this complicates analysis of the scalp TCR repertoire. During tofacitinib treatment, many expanded lesional clones stuck around in both scalp and blood, and this persistence may partly explain why relapse happens after treatment is stopped.

The sample's treatment or condition label, in plain terms: oral pan-JAK inhibitor, 5-10 mg twice daily. Peripheral blood and lesional scalp punch biopsies were obtained from patients with alopecia areata. PBMCs were separated by density centrifugation and stained for CD3, CD4 and CD8, after which CD4+ and CD8+ T cells were sorted on a FACSAria. Sequenced here: CD4+ T cells sorted from blood, sampled around week 50, from a patient treated with tofacitinib. Rearrangement joined TRBV27 to TRBJ2-3, with TRBD2 matching 12 junction bases. The clonotype comes from a human donor with alopecia areata. The CDR3 region reads CASVGLAGPSRDTQYF. The DNA sequence is given as TGTGCCAGCGTGGGACTAGCGGGCCCCAGCAGGGATACGCAGTATTTT.